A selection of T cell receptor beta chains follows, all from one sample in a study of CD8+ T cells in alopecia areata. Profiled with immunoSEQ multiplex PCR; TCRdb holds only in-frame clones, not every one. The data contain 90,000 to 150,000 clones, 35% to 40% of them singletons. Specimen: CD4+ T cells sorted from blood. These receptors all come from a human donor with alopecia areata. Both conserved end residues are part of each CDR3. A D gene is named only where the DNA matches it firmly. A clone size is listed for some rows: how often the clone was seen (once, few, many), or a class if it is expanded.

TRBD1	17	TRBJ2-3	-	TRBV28	TGTGCCAGCAGTCAGGTCATGGGGACAGGGAGCACAGATACGCAGTATTTT	CASSQVMGTGSTDTQYF
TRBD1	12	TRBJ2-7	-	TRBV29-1	TGCAGCGTGACAGGGGGCTACTACGAGCAGTACTTC	CSVTGGYYEQYF
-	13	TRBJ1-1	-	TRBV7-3	TGTGCCAGCAGCTCTCAGGGGAGAACTGAAGCTTTCTTT	CASSSQGRTEAFF
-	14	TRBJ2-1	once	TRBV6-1	TGTGCCAGCAGTCTGCAAGACGGATACAATGAGCAGTTCTTC	CASSLQDGYNEQFF
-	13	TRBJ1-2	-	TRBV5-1	TGCGCCAGCAGCCTGGAGGGGGACTATGGCTACACCTTC	CASSLEGDYGYTF
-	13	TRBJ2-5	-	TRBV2	TGTGCCAGCATGGACAGCTTCCAAGAGACCCAGTACTTC	CASMDSFQETQYF
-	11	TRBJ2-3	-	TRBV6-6	TGTGCCAGCAGTTCTGGGGATACGCAGTATTTT	CASSSGDTQYF
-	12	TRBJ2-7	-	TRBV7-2	TGTGCCAGCAGCCCGTGGGGCTACGAGCAGTACTTC	CASSPWGYEQYF
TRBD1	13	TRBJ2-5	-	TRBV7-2	TGTGCCAGCAGCGCCGACAGGGGAGAGACCCAGTACTTC	CASSADRGETQYF
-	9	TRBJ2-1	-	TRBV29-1	TGCAGCGCTAACGATGAGCAGTTCTTC	CSANDEQFF
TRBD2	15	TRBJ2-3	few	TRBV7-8	TGTGCCAGCAGCCCCCTCCTAGCGGGACTAGATACGCAGTATTTT	CASSPLLAGLDTQYF
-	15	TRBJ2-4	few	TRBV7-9	TGTGCCAGCAGCCTACGGACCCGGGGGACGAACATTCAGTACTTC	CASSLRTRGTNIQYF
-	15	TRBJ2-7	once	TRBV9	TGTGCCAGCAGCCCCCAGAGCGCTCTAGGGGGCGAGCAGTACTTC	CASSPQSALGGEQYF
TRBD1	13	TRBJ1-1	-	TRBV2	TGTGCAGGGACAGGGGTGAGGAACACTGAAGCTTTCTTT	CAGTGVRNTEAFF
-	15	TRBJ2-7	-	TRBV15	TGTGCCACCAGCAGAGACACGGGTTGGAGCTACGAGCAGTACTTC	CATSRDTGWSYEQYF
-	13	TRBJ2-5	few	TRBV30	TGTGCCTGGAGTGTACGCAGGCGAGAGACCCAGTACTTC	CAWSVRRRETQYF